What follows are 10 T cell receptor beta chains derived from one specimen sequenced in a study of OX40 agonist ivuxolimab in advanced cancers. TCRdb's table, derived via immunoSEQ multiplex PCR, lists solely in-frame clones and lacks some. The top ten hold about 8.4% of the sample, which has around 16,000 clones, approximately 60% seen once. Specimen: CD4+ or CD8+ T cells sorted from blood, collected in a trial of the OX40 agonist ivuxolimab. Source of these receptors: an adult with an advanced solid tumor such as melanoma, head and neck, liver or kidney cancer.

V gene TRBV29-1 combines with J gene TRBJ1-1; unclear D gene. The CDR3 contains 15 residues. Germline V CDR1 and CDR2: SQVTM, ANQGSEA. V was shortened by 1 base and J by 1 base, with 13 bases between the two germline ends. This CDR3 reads CSVEGLSGGNTEAFF. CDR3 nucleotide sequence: TGCAGCGTTGAAGGTCTGTCAGGCGGGAACACTGAAGCTTTCTTT.

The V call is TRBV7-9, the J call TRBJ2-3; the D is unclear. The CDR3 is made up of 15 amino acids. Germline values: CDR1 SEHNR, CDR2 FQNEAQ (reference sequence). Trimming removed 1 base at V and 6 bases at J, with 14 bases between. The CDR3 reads CASSLEAAPADTQYF. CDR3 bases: TGTGCCAGCAGCTTAGAGGCGGCCCCGGCCGATACGCAGTATTTT.

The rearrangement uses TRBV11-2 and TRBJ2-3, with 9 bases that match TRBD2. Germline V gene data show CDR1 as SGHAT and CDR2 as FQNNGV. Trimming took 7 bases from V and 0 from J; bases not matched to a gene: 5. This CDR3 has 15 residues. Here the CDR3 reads CASTWRGGSTDTQYF. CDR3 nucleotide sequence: TGTGCCAGCACGTGGCGGGGGGGAAGCACAGATACGCAGTATTTT.

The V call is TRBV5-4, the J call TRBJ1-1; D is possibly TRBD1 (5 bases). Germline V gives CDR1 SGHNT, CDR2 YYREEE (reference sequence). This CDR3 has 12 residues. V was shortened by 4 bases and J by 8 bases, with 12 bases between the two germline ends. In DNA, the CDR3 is TGTGCCAGCAGCCTTGGCTGGGACGAAGCTTTCTTT. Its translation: CASSLGWDEAFF.

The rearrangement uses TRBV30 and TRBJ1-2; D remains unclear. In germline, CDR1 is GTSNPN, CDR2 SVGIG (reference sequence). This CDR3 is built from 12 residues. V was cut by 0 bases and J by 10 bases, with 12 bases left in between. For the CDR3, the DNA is TGTGCCTGGAGTGTATACCCCCTTGCCTACACCTTC. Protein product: CAWSVYPLAYTF.

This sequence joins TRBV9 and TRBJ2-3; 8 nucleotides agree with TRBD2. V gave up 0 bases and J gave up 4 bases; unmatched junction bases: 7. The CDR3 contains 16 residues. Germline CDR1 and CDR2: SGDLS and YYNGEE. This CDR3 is CASSVGTGGPPDTQYF. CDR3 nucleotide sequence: TGTGCCAGCAGCGTAGGAACGGGGGGGCCCCCAGATACGCAGTATTTT.

The CDR3 spells CASSTLTGVYGYTF. The CDR3 DNA follows: TGTGCCAGCAGTACCCTGACAGGAGTCTATGGCTACACCTTC. The genes are TRBV6-6 and TRBJ1-2; the D gene is possibly TRBD1 (6 bases). This CDR3 comprises 14 residues. Per the germline V gene, CDR1 is MNHNY and CDR2 is SVGAGI (reference sequence). Trimming removed 5 bases from V and 4 bases from J, with 14 bases in between.

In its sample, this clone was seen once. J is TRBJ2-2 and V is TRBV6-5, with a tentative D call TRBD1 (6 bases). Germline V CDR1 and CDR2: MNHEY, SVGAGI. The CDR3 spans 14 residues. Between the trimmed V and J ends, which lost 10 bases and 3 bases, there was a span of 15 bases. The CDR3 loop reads CAISDTGYTGELFF. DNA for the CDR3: TGTGCCATCAGCGATACAGGGTACACCGGGGAGCTGTTTTTT.

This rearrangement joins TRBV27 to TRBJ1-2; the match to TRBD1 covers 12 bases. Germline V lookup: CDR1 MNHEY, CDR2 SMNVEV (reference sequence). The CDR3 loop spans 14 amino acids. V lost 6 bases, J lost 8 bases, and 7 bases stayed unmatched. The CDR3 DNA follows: TGTGCCAGCAGAGGGACAGGGGGCGGAGAAGGCTACACCTTC. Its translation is CASRGTGGGEGYTF.

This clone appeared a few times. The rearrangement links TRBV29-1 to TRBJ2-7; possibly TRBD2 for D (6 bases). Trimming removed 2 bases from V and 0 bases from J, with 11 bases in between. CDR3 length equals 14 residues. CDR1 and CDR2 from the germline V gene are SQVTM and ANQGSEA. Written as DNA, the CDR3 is TGCAGCGTTGAATTAGCGGAAAGCTCCTACGAGCAGTACTTC. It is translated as CSVELAESSYEQYF.